The 9 T cell receptor beta chains listed next were all sequenced from one sample in a study of T-cell memory formation after mild COVID-19. TCRdb used MiXCR to reprocess the 5' RACE reads, holding one entry per CDR3 protein. The sample lists under 300,000 distinct CDR3 sequences; over 7% were seen once. The sample consisted of PBMCs or a T cell subset sorted from them (not recorded which). The receptors were sampled from a man aged 18-30 years who had mild COVID-19 (a few samples of this study predate the infection). Cell type and time point are not known.

This clonotype appeared many times. V and J are TRBV7-6 and TRBJ2-1; TRBD2 matches 9 bases. The germline CDR1 and CDR2 sequences are SGHVS and FNYEAQ. Unmatched junction bases numbered 7, after V lost 3 bases and J lost 4 bases. The CDR3 runs to 16 residues. CDR3 residues: CASSFGGGARYNEQFF. The CDR3 DNA follows: TGTGCCAGCAGCTTTGGCGGGGGGGCGAGGTACAATGAGCAGTTCTTC.

V is TRBV12-3 or TRBV12-4 and J is TRBJ2-2, with TRBD2 matching over 10 bases. This CDR3 contains 15 residues. V lost 8 bases and J lost 6; bases outside the gene matches: 9. The CDR3 is CASGSGGAFSGELFF. The CDR3, as DNA: TGTGCCAGCGGCAGCGGGGGGGCCTTCTCCGGGGAGCTGTTTTTT.

The chain employs TRBV6-5 and TRBJ2-2, with D perhaps given as TRBD1 or TRBD2 (5 bases each). The CDR3 has 16 amino acids. Trimming cost V 2 bases and J 6 bases, with 16 bases left between them. Germline V gene lookup returns CDR1 MNHEY and CDR2 SVGAGI. The CDR3 loop is CASSYDGGWGSGELFF. CDR3 bases: TGTGCCAGCAGTTACGATGGCGGGTGGGGGTCCGGGGAGCTGTTTTTT.

The sample holds a few counts of this clonotype. The chain combines TRBV14 with TRBJ2-1, with TRBD1 matching 9 bases. The V gene's germline CDR1 is SGHDN and CDR2 FVKESK. The CDR3 is 14 amino acids. Unmatched junction bases numbered 3, after V lost 1 base and J lost 8 bases. In nucleotides, the CDR3 is TGTGCCAGCAGCCAAGGGACAGGGGACCATGAGCAGTTCTTC. The encoded protein is CASSQGTGDHEQFF.

The chain recombines TRBV11-2 with TRBJ2-1; D could derive from TRBD1 or TRBD2 (5 bases each). The CDR3 has 12 residues. Trimming removed 4 bases at V and 8 bases at J, with 9 bases between. Germline-derived CDR1 and CDR2 are SGHAT and FQNNGV. The CDR3 sequence is CASSSQGHEQFF. Here the CDR3 DNA reads TGTGCCAGCAGCTCCCAGGGACATGAGCAGTTCTTC.

Only a few counts were recorded for this clonotype. The chain uses TRBV4-1 and TRBJ2-7, with 9 bases lining up with TRBD1. The CDR3 spans 15 residues. V lost 1 base, J lost 2 bases, and 3 bases stayed unmatched. Germline CDR1 MGHRA, CDR2 YSYEKL. The CDR3 protein is CASSQGGQGPYEQYF. The CDR3 DNA reads TGCGCCAGCAGCCAAGGGGGACAGGGTCCCTACGAGCAGTACTTC.

The rearrangement joins TRBV20-1 to TRBJ2-5, with 8 bases matching TRBD2. CDR3 size: 14 residues. The trim removed 5 bases at V and 2 bases at J, leaving 7 bases unmatched. Germline lookup yields CDR1 DFQATT and CDR2 SNEGSKA (reference sequence). The CDR3 DNA sequence: TGCAGTGCTTCTGACGGGGGGGCACAAGAGACCCAGTACTTC. This encodes CSASDGGAQETQYF.

This chain connects TRBV5-1 to TRBJ2-5; the D is unclear. This CDR3 comprises 13 residues. From germline, CDR1 is SGHRS and CDR2 YFSETQ. Trimming stripped 4 bases from V and 3 bases from J, with 10 bases between. The CDR3 bases are TGCGCCAGCAGCCCGACGGGTAAAGAGACCCAGTACTTC. Its protein is CASSPTGKETQYF.

This clonotype was seen a few times. V usage is TRBV5-1 and J usage is TRBJ1-2; no clear D gene. The germline V and J ends were trimmed by 4 bases and 0 bases, with 13 bases remaining between them. Looked up from germline, CDR1 is SGHRS and CDR2 is YFSETQ. This CDR3 is 15 amino acids long. The CDR3 is CASSRTGGSNYGYTF. In DNA, the CDR3 is TGCGCCAGCAGCAGGACGGGTGGATCTAACTATGGCTACACCTTC.